This is a list of T cell receptor beta chains from one sample in a study of blood T cell repertoires in COVID-19. Clones were sequenced by immunoSEQ multiplex PCR, and TCRdb holds only the in-frame ones, with some missing. The data show about 180,000 clones, less than 90% seen once. Input material: peripheral blood. The receptors were gathered from a man between 65 and 79 years old with active or convalescent COVID-19. Both conserved end residues are part of each CDR3. D genes are given only for firm matches.

cdr3_length j_call d_call v_call cdr3_aa
13 TRBJ1-2 - TRBV30 CAWTRGRGYGYTF
12 TRBJ1-2 - TRBV5-6 CASSRGSYGYTF
14 TRBJ2-2 - TRBV7-9 CASSPGDMTGELFF
16 TRBJ2-1 - TRBV21-1 CASSKVARGQYNEQFF
15 TRBJ1-4 TRBD1 TRBV18 CASSSLTRGKEKLFF
14 TRBJ1-2 TRBD1 TRBV28 CASRYRGLAYGYTF
16 TRBJ1-2 TRBD1 TRBV2 CASTLRGTGTNYGYTF
14 TRBJ1-1 - TRBV18 CASSLTETLGEAFF
13 TRBJ2-2 TRBD1 TRBV12-3/TRBV12-4 CASSPTGIVELFF
15 TRBJ1-6 - TRBV7-3 CASSPDGASGSPLHF
12 TRBJ2-1 - TRBV28 CASRASPNEQFF
14 TRBJ2-5 TRBD2 TRBV29-1 CSVTLAGGQETQYF
18 TRBJ2-3 TRBD2 TRBV4-2 CASSQDPAASGRTDTQYF
14 TRBJ2-2 - TRBV27 CASRRNRATGELFF
15 TRBJ1-1 TRBD1 TRBV18 CASSQGTVGSTEAFF
15 TRBJ1-3 TRBD1 TRBV5-4 CASSLGGQSGNTIYF
12 TRBJ1-2 - TRBV28 CATRRGGVGYTF
12 TRBJ1-2 - TRBV11-2 CASRPSGRGYTF
15 TRBJ1-4 - TRBV19 CASRGGLTTNEKLFF
15 TRBJ2-1 TRBD2 TRBV28 CASSPPRTSGGEQFF
16 TRBJ1-6 TRBD1 TRBV7-2 CASSLQGSSYNSPLHF
16 TRBJ1-5 - TRBV4-3 CASSQETDYSNQPQHF
13 TRBJ1-6 - TRBV5-8 CASFPRGKTPLHF
17 TRBJ2-3 TRBD2 TRBV7-9 CASTIGSGRPLTDTQYF
14 TRBJ2-1 - TRBV6-5 CASSYESAGREQFF
14 TRBJ1-6 TRBD1 TRBV10-3 CAISDRGLNSPLHF
13 TRBJ2-1 - TRBV7-3 CASSLNRYNEQFF
16 TRBJ1-1 - TRBV5-1 CASRLTPRTENTEAFF
11 TRBJ1-2 - TRBV29-1 CSVAGTGDYTF
11 TRBJ2-3 - TRBV10-1 CASSDQGTQYF
15 TRBJ2-1 TRBD2 TRBV11-2 CASSLTGGGYNEQFF
15 TRBJ2-7 TRBD1 TRBV19 CASSIVGTGRREQYF
11 TRBJ1-1 - TRBV2 CASRAVAGAFF
15 TRBJ2-2 - TRBV18 CASSPDNPNTGELFF
13 TRBJ1-6 - TRBV18 CASLETTNSPLHF
15 TRBJ1-1 TRBD1 TRBV10-2 CASKTADTGGTEAFF
14 TRBJ1-1 - TRBV7-3 CASAQNREDTEAFF
14 TRBJ2-6 - TRBV11-2 CASQQSSGANVLTF
15 TRBJ1-2 TRBD1 TRBV9 CASSPRQGDFSGYTF
15 TRBJ2-5 TRBD1 TRBV6-2/TRBV6-3 CASSYEGTGQETQYF
15 TRBJ2-7 TRBD1 TRBV29-1 CSVGWPTGFSYEQYF
13 TRBJ2-7 TRBD2 TRBV27 CASRRGGRYEQYF
17 TRBJ2-3 - TRBV4-2 CASSQGPWGSSTDTQYF
12 TRBJ1-2 - TRBV19 CASSLQPGGYTF
13 TRBJ2-1 - TRBV5-5 CASSLGRFNEQFF
16 TRBJ1-1 - TRBV5-6 CASSPGGGLSLTEAFF
16 TRBJ2-3 TRBD1 TRBV2 CASRKLTGGMGDTQYF
13 TRBJ1-6 TRBD1 TRBV5-5 CASSTTGNSPLHF
16 TRBJ2-3 TRBD2 TRBV5-4 CASSSPASGRTDTQYF
14 TRBJ2-7 - TRBV19 CASSINRVTYEQYF
16 TRBJ2-5 TRBD2 TRBV7-2 CASSPGRLAVQETQYF
12 TRBJ1-2 TRBD1 TRBV12-3/TRBV12-4 CASSPRGKGYTF
15 TRBJ1-4 - TRBV7-2 CASSFHRLTNEKLFF
16 TRBJ2-1 TRBD2 TRBV7-9 CASSNPVGGNYNEQFF
18 TRBJ2-3 TRBD2 TRBV28 CASSSGTSGRGNTDTQYF
13 TRBJ2-5 - TRBV18 CASSPRLAETQYF
18 TRBJ2-3 TRBD2 TRBV10-1 CASSAGTSGGPPTDTQYF